A selection of T cell receptor beta chains follows, all from one sample in a study of shared clonotypes between healthy human individuals. The repertoire was sequenced with immunoSEQ multiplex PCR; TCRdb's copy has only in-frame clones and lacks some. The sample lists about 2.4 million clones, under 95% occurring once. Input material: naive CD4+ T cells from PBMCs. The receptors derive from a young man in good health. Some clones in this sample may be carry-over from other donors' samples. CDR3s include the opening cysteine and the closing phenylalanine or tryptophan. The D gene is left open where the match is weak. Expanded clones get a size class; other rows say once, few or many, or leave the size out.

NA	TRBV9	NA	TRBJ2-2	TGTGCCAGCAGCGTACCGGGCACGAACACCGGGGAGCTGTTTTTT	CASSVPGTNTGELFF
NA	TRBV15	once	TRBJ2-7	TGTGCCACCAGCAGACCCCCCCTACAGGGACTCCCCTACGAGCAGTACTTC	CATSRPPLQGLPYEQYF
TRBD1	TRBV11-1	NA	TRBJ2-1	TGTGCCAGCAGCTTGTGGACAGGGGGCGGGAATGAGCAGTTCTTC	CASSLWTGGGNEQFF
TRBD1	TRBV5-4	NA	TRBJ1-4	TGTGCCAGCAGCTCACAGGGGAACACTAATGAAAAACTGTTTTTT	CASSSQGNTNEKLFF
NA	TRBV25-1	once	TRBJ2-3	TGTGCCAGCATTTCCCATGTCACAGATACGCAGTATTTT	CASISHVTDTQYF
NA	TRBV5-1	NA	TRBJ1-1	TGCGCCAGCAGCTTGGTGGAGACAGCAGAAGCTTTCTTT	CASSLVETAEAFF
TRBD1	TRBV6-6	once	TRBJ2-7	TGTGCCAGCAGTTCCTTCGGACAGGGAGCCTACGAGCAGTACTTC	CASSSFGQGAYEQYF
NA	TRBV10-3	NA	TRBJ2-7	TGTGCCATCCTCGTCATCCGAGACAGCACCTACGAGCAGTACTTC	CAILVIRDSTYEQYF
NA	TRBV2	NA	TRBJ1-1	TGTGCCAGTCAAAATGTCCGGAGGAACACTGAAGCTTTCTTT	CASQNVRRNTEAFF
TRBD1	TRBV29-1	NA	TRBJ2-7	TGCAGCGTTTGGGGGGGACAGGGGGCACGAGAGCAGTACTTC	CSVWGGQGAREQYF
NA	TRBV4-3	NA	TRBJ2-2	TGCGCCAGCAGCCAAGAGAGGCTAAACACCGGGGAGCTGTTTTTT	CASSQERLNTGELFF
NA	TRBV19	NA	TRBJ2-7	TGTGCCAGTAGTACTCCCGGGACACCTGCCTACGAGCAGTACTTC	CASSTPGTPAYEQYF
NA	TRBV19	NA	TRBJ1-1	TGTGCCAGTAGTATTTTGCGGCAGGGTGGGGTCACTGAAGCTTTCTTT	CASSILRQGGVTEAFF
NA	TRBV19	NA	TRBJ2-5	TGTGCCAGTAGTATAGATCTAGACCAACAAGAGACCCAGTACTTC	CASSIDLDQQETQYF
TRBD1	TRBV29-1	NA	TRBJ2-4	TGCAGCGCCGGGACAGGGGGCGACATTCAGTACTTC	CSAGTGGDIQYF
NA	TRBV2	NA	TRBJ1-1	TGTGCCAGCAGTGCAGACCTGAACACTGAAGCTTTCTTT	CASSADLNTEAFF
NA	TRBV27	once	TRBJ2-5	TGTGCCAGCAGTTTTTGGCAGGGTGGGAGAGAGACCCAGTACTTC	CASSFWQGGRETQYF
NA	TRBV6-1	NA	TRBJ2-5	TGTGCCAGCAGTGGTCTTAGCGGCTCAGGGACCCAGTACTTC	CASSGLSGSGTQYF
NA	TRBV7-2	NA	TRBJ2-7	TGTGCCAGCAGCTTAGGCAGGGGAACCTACGAGCAGTACTTC	CASSLGRGTYEQYF
TRBD1	TRBV5-4	NA	TRBJ2-7	TGTGCCAGCAGCTTGCCCGGACAGGGACCCTCACCTTACGAGCAGTACTTC	CASSLPGQGPSPYEQYF
NA	TRBV18	NA	TRBJ1-2	TGTGCCAGCTCACAGGGGCGAGCGAGCCTTGCGAATCTCTATGGCTACACCTTC	CASSQGRASLANLYGYTF
NA	TRBV9	NA	TRBJ2-1	TGTGCCAGCAGCGCCGACAGTGGCCCCTACAATGAGCAGTTCTTC	CASSADSGPYNEQFF
NA	TRBV18	NA	TRBJ2-3	TGTGCCAGCTCACGGGTACGGGACACAGATACGCAGTATTTT	CASSRVRDTDTQYF
NA	TRBV6-6	NA	TRBJ2-7	TGTGCCAGCAGTTACTCCGGTCCCGTGGGCGAGCAGTACTTC	CASSYSGPVGEQYF
NA	TRBV18	NA	TRBJ2-1	TGTGCCAGCTCACCGACAGGATTGGTACCCTCCTACAATGAGCAGTTCTTC	CASSPTGLVPSYNEQFF
TRBD2	TRBV7-2	NA	TRBJ2-3	TGTGCCAGCAGCTCCACCCTGGGACTAGGAGCAGATACGCAGTATTTT	CASSSTLGLGADTQYF
NA	TRBV28	NA	TRBJ2-3	TGTGCCACCACGAAGGAGGTTCTGGGCACAGATACGCAGTATTTT	CATTKEVLGTDTQYF
TRBD1	TRBV5-1	NA	TRBJ2-2	TGCGCCAGCAGCTTGGGAACCGGGACAGCGAACACCGGGGAGCTGTTTTTT	CASSLGTGTANTGELFF